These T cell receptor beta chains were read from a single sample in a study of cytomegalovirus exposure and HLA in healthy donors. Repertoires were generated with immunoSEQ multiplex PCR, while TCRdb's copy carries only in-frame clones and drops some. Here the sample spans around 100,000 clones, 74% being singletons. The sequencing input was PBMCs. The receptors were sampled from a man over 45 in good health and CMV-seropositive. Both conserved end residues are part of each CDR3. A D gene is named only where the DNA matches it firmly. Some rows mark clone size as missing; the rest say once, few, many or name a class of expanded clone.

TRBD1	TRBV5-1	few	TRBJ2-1	TGCGCCAGCAGCAAGGACAGGGCCTACAATGAGCAGTTCTTC	CASSKDRAYNEQFF
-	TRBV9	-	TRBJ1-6	TGTGCCAGCAGCCCTCAGGGGAACGCCCATAGTTCGTCACCCCTCCACTTT	CASSPQGNAHSSSPLHF
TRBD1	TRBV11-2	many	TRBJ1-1	TGTGCCAGCAGCTCATGGACAGGGGAGGTTGGTGAAGCTTTCTTT	CASSSWTGEVGEAFF
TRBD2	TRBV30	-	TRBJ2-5	TGTGCCTGGACCACCGGGACTAGACTCGCGACCCAGTACTTC	CAWTTGTRLATQYF
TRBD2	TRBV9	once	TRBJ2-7	TGTGCCAGCAGCGTATCCATGGGAGGGTATGAAGGGGAGCAGTACTTC	CASSVSMGGYEGEQYF
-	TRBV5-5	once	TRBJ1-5	TGTGCCAGCAGCATTTACCCGGGGGGGTGGAATCAGCCCCAGCATTTT	CASSIYPGGWNQPQHF
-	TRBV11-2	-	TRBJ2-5	TGTGCCAGCAGCTCAGGGTCAGGGGTTATCCAAGAGACCCAGTACTTC	CASSSGSGVIQETQYF
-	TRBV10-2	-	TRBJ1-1	TGCGCCAGCAGTGGGGCAAGTACGGGGACTGAAGCTTTCTTT	CASSGASTGTEAFF
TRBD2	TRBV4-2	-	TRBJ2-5	TGTGCCAGCAGCCAAGACCCCTCTCTAGCGGGAGGGCCTCGTCAAGAGACCCAGTACTTC	CASSQDPSLAGGPRQETQYF
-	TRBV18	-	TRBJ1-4	TGTGCCAGCTCACCACGAACAGGCTCTAATGAAAAACTGTTTTTT	CASSPRTGSNEKLFF
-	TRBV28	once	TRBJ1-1	TGTGCCAGCAGTTTAGGGCCGCAAGCTTTCTTT	CASSLGPQAFF
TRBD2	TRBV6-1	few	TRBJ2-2	TGTGCCAGCAGTGGGGAGGGGATGGGCACCGGGGAGCTGTTTTTT	CASSGEGMGTGELFF
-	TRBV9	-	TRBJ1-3	TGTGCCAGCAGCGTAGCTACGGGAGGAGCAGGAGGTGAAACTGGAAACACCATATATTTT	CASSVATGGAGGETGNTIYF
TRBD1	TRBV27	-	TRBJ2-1	TGTGCCAGCAGACCGACAGGGAGAATCAATGAGCAGTTCTTC	CASRPTGRINEQFF
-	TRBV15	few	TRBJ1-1	TGTGCCACCAGCAGAGATCAACAAGAAGCTTTCTTT	CATSRDQQEAFF
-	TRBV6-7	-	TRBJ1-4	TGTGCCAGCAGTAACAGGGCGACCCGTGAGCATGAAAAACTGTTTTTT	CASSNRATREHEKLFF
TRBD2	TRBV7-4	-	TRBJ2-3	TGTGCCAGCAGCTTAGTTCTACTAGCGGGTACAGATACGCAGTATTTT	CASSLVLLAGTDTQYF
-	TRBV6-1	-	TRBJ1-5	TGTGCCAGCAGCGTTACACAGCCCCAGCATTTT	CASSVTQPQHF
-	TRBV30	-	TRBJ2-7	TGTGCCTGGAGTGAGGGGTACAGTACCTACGAGCAGTACTTC	CAWSEGYSTYEQYF
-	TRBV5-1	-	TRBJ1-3	TGCGCCAGCAGCTTATACAGGGTTGCAGCTGGAAACACCATATATTTT	CASSLYRVAAGNTIYF
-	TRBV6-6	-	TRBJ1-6	TGTGCCAGCAGCACCCCCCCAGGGGCTTATAATTCACCCCTCCACTTT	CASSTPPGAYNSPLHF
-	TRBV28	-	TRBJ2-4	TGTGCCAGCAGTTTAGGACAGTTAGCCAAAAACATTCAGTACTTC	CASSLGQLAKNIQYF
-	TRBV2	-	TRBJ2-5	TGTGCCAGCAGTGGGGGGAGGCAAGAGACCCAGTACTTC	CASSGGRQETQYF
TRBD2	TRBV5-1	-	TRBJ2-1	TGCGCCAGCAGCAACCTAAGACTAGCGGGTGGGGAGTTCTTC	CASSNLRLAGGEFF
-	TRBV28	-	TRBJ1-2	TGTGCCAGCAGTCTGGGGGGGGTCGAGAGAAACTATGGCTACACCTTC	CASSLGGVERNYGYTF
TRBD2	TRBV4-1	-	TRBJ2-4	TGCGCCAGCAGCCAAGATCGTGGGACTACCGAAAACATTCAGTACTTC	CASSQDRGTTENIQYF
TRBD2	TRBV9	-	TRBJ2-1	TGTGCCAGCAGCGCTCTAGCGGGGGATAACAATGAGCAGTTCTTC	CASSALAGDNNEQFF
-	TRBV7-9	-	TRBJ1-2	TGTTCCAGCAGCCTCAGGGGCTATGGCTACACCTTC	CSSSLRGYGYTF
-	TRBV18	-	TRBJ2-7	TGTGCCAGCTCCCCGGATGAGGGCCGGGTGGGGAACGAGCAGTACTTC	CASSPDEGRVGNEQYF
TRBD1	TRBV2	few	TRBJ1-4	TGTGCCAGCAGTGAAGGTACAGGGGGGTTCGATGAAAAACTGTTTTTT	CASSEGTGGFDEKLFF
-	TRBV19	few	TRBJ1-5	TGTGCCAGTCTAACGGGGGATTTT	CASLTGDF
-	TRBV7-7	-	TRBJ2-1	TGTGCCAGCAGCCCCCTTACAGGGAGGGACGAGCAGTTCTTC	CASSPLTGRDEQFF
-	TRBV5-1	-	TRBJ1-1	TGCGCCAGCAGCTTGGTTGGCGGGGACACTGAAGCTTTCTTT	CASSLVGGDTEAFF
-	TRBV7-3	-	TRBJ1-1	TGTGCCAGCAGCACAACCGGGACAACGAACACTGAAGCTTTCTTT	CASSTTGTTNTEAFF
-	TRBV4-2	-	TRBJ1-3	TGTGCCAGCAGCCAAGACCCAGCAGGTACTGGAAACACCATATATTTT	CASSQDPAGTGNTIYF
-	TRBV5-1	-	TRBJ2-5	TGCGCCAGCAGCTTGGTCGGGGTCGGGGAGACCCAGTACTTC	CASSLVGVGETQYF
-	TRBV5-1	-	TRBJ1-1	TGCGCCAGCCGCTACTCAGGGCAGGACACTGAAGCTTTCTTT	CASRYSGQDTEAFF
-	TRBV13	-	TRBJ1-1	TGTGCCAGCAGCTTAGGAGTCGGTCAGGCGGGCACTGAAGCTTTCTTT	CASSLGVGQAGTEAFF
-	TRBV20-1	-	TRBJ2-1	TGCAGTGCTAGAGATAGTCCCAAGCAGTTCTTC	CSARDSPKQFF
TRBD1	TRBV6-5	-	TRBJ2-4	TGTGCCAGCAGTTACCTGGGACAGGGAAACATTCAGTACTTC	CASSYLGQGNIQYF